This entry describes one T cell receptor (beta chain). The antigen is not known. Subsets obtained from CD4+ cells comprised CD45RA+ naive and CD45RA-negative memory cells. V lost 0 bases and J lost 9, with 7 bases in between. Germline CDR1 reads SGHDT; CDR2 reads YYEEEE. The CDR3 loop spans 13 amino acids. Original data processing: Sequence data from immunoSEQ were junction-only and lacked quality scores; consequently, filtering differed. Generated by immunoSEQ multiplex PCR, the TCRdb table keeps only in-frame clones and is missing some. The V and J calls and clone size are taken from that table; D and trimming were inferred from the DNA. This table has 2 million to 2.5 million clones, approximately 96% appearing once. This entry comes from a study of shared clonotypes between healthy human individuals. Looking at the study overall: Each donor contributed plates that comprised three CD4 naive, three CD4 memory, two CD8 naive and one CD8 memory. Study-level results: What limited the represented genetic and exposure-history diversity was the small number of donors.

The sequenced sample consisted of naive CD4+ T cells sorted from blood. Documented subset: CD45RA+ positively selected. The sequence came from a man between 18 and 29 years old in good health. V is TRBV5-6 and J is TRBJ1-6; no reliable D call. The CDR3 DNA reads as TGTGCCAGCAGCTTGGAGGCGGCTTCACCCCTCCACTTT. Its translation: CASSLEAASPLHF.